Listed below are T cell receptor beta chains from one sample, sequenced in a study of identical twins. TCRdb passed the 5' RACE reads through MiXCR, listing each CDR3 protein once. The top ten hold around 4.4% of the sample, which has 550,000 to 700,000 distinct CDR3 sequences, approximately 22% seen once. These data were likewise used in another study, on T cells expressing NK-cell markers.

The specimen was PBMCs. The receptors shown here come from a woman aged 18-29 years in good health. Each CDR3 is given with its conserved first and last residue. D genes are given only for firm matches. Not all rows give a size; the values are once, few, many and, for expanded clones, a class.

j_call | d_call | clone_size | v_call | cdr3_nt | cdr3_aa
TRBJ1-1 | NA | few | TRBV5-1 | TGCGCCAGCAGCTCGGACGGGTGGAGCAACACTGAAGCTTTCTTT | CASSSDGWSNTEAFF
TRBJ2-1 | TRBD1 | NA | TRBV6-1 | TGTGCCAGCTGGGACGGACAGGGGTCATCCAATGAGCAGTTCTTC | CASWDGQGSSNEQFF
TRBJ2-7 | NA | NA | TRBV29-1 | TGCAGCGTTGAAACGGAATACTACGAGCAGTACTTC | CSVETEYYEQYF
TRBJ2-3 | NA | NA | TRBV20-1 | TGCAGTGTCGGTACGCAGTATTTT | CSVGTQYF
TRBJ2-1 | TRBD1 | NA | TRBV20-1 | TGCAGTGCTAGAGGTCGACAGGGAGAAACCTACAATGAGCAGTTCTTC | CSARGRQGETYNEQFF
TRBJ1-1 | NA | NA | TRBV2 | TGTGCCAGCAGTGAATATGGTCAAAACACTGAAGCTTTCTTT | CASSEYGQNTEAFF
TRBJ2-7 | TRBD2 | few | TRBV11-2 | TGTGCCAGCAGGAATGCTGAGGGACTAGACATCTACGAGCAGTACTTC | CASRNAEGLDIYEQYF
TRBJ2-7 | TRBD2 | NA | TRBV6-1 | TGTGCCGCGGGTGGGAGGGCTAGCGGACGCTACGAGCAGTACTTC | CAAGGRASGRYEQYF
TRBJ2-7 | NA | NA | TRBV12-3/TRBV12-4 | TGTGCCAGCACCTTTGGGGACCCCTACGAGCAGTACTTC | CASTFGDPYEQYF
TRBJ2-7 | NA | NA | TRBV6-2/TRBV6-3 | TGTGCCAGCAGTCTGAGGGTCGAGCAGTACTTC | CASSLRVEQYF
TRBJ2-3 | NA | NA | TRBV20-1 | TGCAGTGCTAGAGATCGTATCGTTCCGACAGATACGCAGTATTTT | CSARDRIVPTDTQYF
TRBJ2-1 | NA | NA | TRBV9 | TGTGCCAGCAGCGTCCTAGCCTATGAGCAGTTCTTC | CASSVLAYEQFF
TRBJ2-1 | NA | NA | TRBV7-7 | TGTGCCAGCAGCTTAAGTTTATCTCGTGAGCAGTTCTTC | CASSLSLSREQFF
TRBJ2-7 | TRBD1 | few | TRBV29-1 | TGCAGCGTTGAGGTGGGGACAGACTACGAGCAGTACTTC | CSVEVGTDYEQYF
TRBJ2-3 | NA | few | TRBV6-1 | TGTGCCAGCCAGGAGGGTTTGTGGGCAGATACGCAGTATTTT | CASQEGLWADTQYF
TRBJ2-7 | TRBD2 | once | TRBV19 | TGTGCCAGTAGTAGCCCCGGACTAGCGCGTAACTCCTACGAGCAGTACTTC | CASSSPGLARNSYEQYF
TRBJ1-1 | NA | few | TRBV20-1 | TGCAGTGCTAGAGATCGGTCGGGTTGGGCTGAAGCTTTCTTT | CSARDRSGWAEAFF
TRBJ2-3 | NA | few | TRBV20-1 | TGCAGTGCTTGGCTTCCCCATAGCGGAGAAACGCAGTATTTT | CSAWLPHSGETQYF
TRBJ1-2 | NA | many | TRBV20-1 | TGCAGTGCTAGAGTGGACTATGGCTACACCTTC | CSARVDYGYTF
TRBJ2-7 | TRBD1 | few | TRBV5-1 | TGCGCCAGCAGCAAAGGGACAGCCACCTACGAGCAGTACTTC | CASSKGTATYEQYF
TRBJ1-1 | NA | few | TRBV20-1 | TGCAGTGTCATGGGGGTATCGAGCACTGAAGCTTTCTTT | CSVMGVSSTEAFF
TRBJ2-5 | TRBD2 | few | TRBV18 | TGTGCCAGCTCACCCCGGGTAGCGGGGATCGGGGAGACCCAGTACTTC | CASSPRVAGIGETQYF
TRBJ2-5 | NA | few | TRBV4-1 | TGCGCCAGCAGCCCCCGCTGGGCCCAAGAGACCCAGTACTTC | CASSPRWAQETQYF
TRBJ2-5 | TRBD2 | NA | TRBV6-1 | TGTGCCAGCAGTGAACCGGGACTAGGAGTAAAAGAGACCCAGTACTTC | CASSEPGLGVKETQYF
TRBJ1-4 | TRBD1 | NA | TRBV2 | TGTGCCAGCAGGGGACAGGGAAATGAAAAACTGTTTTTT | CASRGQGNEKLFF
TRBJ2-7 | NA | NA | TRBV4-2 | TGTGCCAGCAGGCAAGAACATGGCATGGGCGAGCAGTACTTC | CASRQEHGMGEQYF
TRBJ1-1 | NA | few | TRBV20-1 | TGCAGTGCTTCAAGGACTAGAGAAGCTTTCTTT | CSASRTREAFF
TRBJ2-5 | NA | once | TRBV7-9 | TGTGCCAGCAGCCCCCCGGCAGCGCAAGAGACCCAGTACTTC | CASSPPAAQETQYF
TRBJ2-7 | NA | few | TRBV4-3 | TGCGCCAGCAGTACAGGGATTGGGCCCTACGAGCAGTACTTC | CASSTGIGPYEQYF
TRBJ1-2 | NA | few | TRBV29-1 | TGCAGCGTTGGGGACGATCAGACGAGCGGCTACACCTTC | CSVGDDQTSGYTF
TRBJ2-7 | TRBD2 | NA | TRBV6-2/TRBV6-3 | TGTGCCAGCAGTTTTAGCGGGATCAGGTACGAGCAGTACTTC | CASSFSGIRYEQYF
TRBJ2-6 | NA | NA | TRBV6-1 | TGTGCCAGCAGTCCCCAACGACAGACCTCTGGGGCCAACGTCCTGACTTTC | CASSPQRQTSGANVLTF
TRBJ2-2 | TRBD2 | NA | TRBV10-3 | TGTGCCATCAGCGAGACTAGCTCTACCGGGGAGCTGTTTTTT | CAISETSSTGELFF
TRBJ2-7 | TRBD2 | NA | TRBV20-1 | TGCAGTGCTAGAGGACTAGCGGGAACCGAGCAGTACTTC | CSARGLAGTEQYF
TRBJ2-7 | NA | NA | TRBV5-6 | TGTGCCAGCAGCTCGGGATTCAGTCGCTACGAGCAGTACTTC | CASSSGFSRYEQYF
TRBJ2-7 | TRBD2 | NA | TRBV20-1 | TGCAGTGCTAGTACTAGCGGCTACGAGCAGTACTTC | CSASTSGYEQYF
TRBJ1-1 | NA | few | TRBV5-1 | TGCGCCAGCAGCTTGTATATGGGGGAGCACACTGAAGCTTTCTTT | CASSLYMGEHTEAFF
TRBJ1-5 | TRBD1 | NA | TRBV12-3/TRBV12-4 | TGTGCCAGCATGGGACAGGGGTATGGTGGCAATCAGCCCCAGCATTTT | CASMGQGYGGNQPQHF
TRBJ2-7 | TRBD2 | NA | TRBV20-1 | TGCAGTGCTAGAGGCTCCAAAGCGGGGGCCTACTCCTACGAGCAGTACTTC | CSARGSKAGAYSYEQYF
TRBJ2-1 | NA | NA | TRBV6-2/TRBV6-3 | TGTGCCAGCAGTTACGGGCCTGTGGGGTCCTACAATGAGCAGTTCTTC | CASSYGPVGSYNEQFF
TRBJ2-3 | NA | once | TRBV12-3/TRBV12-4 | TGTGCCAGCAGTTTAGACCCTCATACGCAGTATTTT | CASSLDPHTQYF
TRBJ2-1 | NA | few | TRBV5-1 | TGCGCCAGCAGCTTGGGGGCAGGGTCGAATGAGCAGTTCTTC | CASSLGAGSNEQFF
TRBJ2-7 | TRBD2 | few | TRBV27 | TGTGCCAGCGCCTTCCGGACTAGCGGGAGAGCCTACGAGCAGTACTTC | CASAFRTSGRAYEQYF
TRBJ2-1 | TRBD2 | few | TRBV20-1 | TGCAGTGCTAGAGCGGGGGGGAACAGCAAGGACTGGGGTGAGCAGTTCTTC | CSARAGGNSKDWGEQFF
TRBJ2-7 | NA | few | TRBV6-2/TRBV6-3 | TGTGCCAGCAGTTACGCGACAGGTCGCTACGAGCAGTACTTC | CASSYATGRYEQYF
TRBJ2-7 | TRBD1 | few | TRBV10-2 | TGCGCCAGCAGTGCGACAGGGGGTGAGCAGTACTTC | CASSATGGEQYF
TRBJ2-7 | NA | few | TRBV10-3 | TGTGCCATCAGTGAGTATGATTACGAGCAGTACTTC | CAISEYDYEQYF
TRBJ2-3 | TRBD2 | few | TRBV20-1 | TGCAGTGCAACCGTAGCGGGAGGGTTTGGTGATACGCAGTATTTT | CSATVAGGFGDTQYF
TRBJ1-6 | NA | many | TRBV20-1 | TGCAGTGCTAGAACGGTGATTAATTCACCCCTCCACTTT | CSARTVINSPLHF
TRBJ2-1 | NA | few | TRBV7-8 | TGTGCCAGCAGGGTCACGGGCCCAGGCAATGAGCAGTTCTTC | CASRVTGPGNEQFF
TRBJ2-7 | NA | NA | TRBV10-3 | TGTGCCATCAACCCCTCGACAGGCTACGAGCAGTACTTC | CAINPSTGYEQYF
TRBJ2-1 | TRBD2 | NA | TRBV6-2/TRBV6-3 | TGTGCCAGCAGTATTGGACTAGCGGGAGGGATGAAGTTCTTC | CASSIGLAGGMKFF
TRBJ1-2 | TRBD1 | many | TRBV11-2 | TGTGCCAGCAGCCCATTGACAGGGCGGAACTATGGCTACACCTTC | CASSPLTGRNYGYTF
TRBJ2-1 | NA | NA | TRBV6-1 | TGTGCCAGCAGGGCTGGGAAAGGGAGTGAGCAGTTCTTC | CASRAGKGSEQFF
TRBJ2-3 | NA | few | TRBV5-1 | TGCGCCAGCAGCTTGGCCCCGGGGGCCTACACAGATACGCAGTATTTT | CASSLAPGAYTDTQYF
TRBJ2-7 | TRBD2 | NA | TRBV12-3/TRBV12-4 | TGTGCCTGCAGCCCTCCCACCCTAGCGGGAGTGTGGTACGAGCAGTACTTC | CACSPPTLAGVWYEQYF
TRBJ2-3 | NA | NA | TRBV7-9 | TGTGCCAGCAGCTTACCCATTGTAGCGGCGAGCACAGATACGCAGTATTTT | CASSLPIVAASTDTQYF